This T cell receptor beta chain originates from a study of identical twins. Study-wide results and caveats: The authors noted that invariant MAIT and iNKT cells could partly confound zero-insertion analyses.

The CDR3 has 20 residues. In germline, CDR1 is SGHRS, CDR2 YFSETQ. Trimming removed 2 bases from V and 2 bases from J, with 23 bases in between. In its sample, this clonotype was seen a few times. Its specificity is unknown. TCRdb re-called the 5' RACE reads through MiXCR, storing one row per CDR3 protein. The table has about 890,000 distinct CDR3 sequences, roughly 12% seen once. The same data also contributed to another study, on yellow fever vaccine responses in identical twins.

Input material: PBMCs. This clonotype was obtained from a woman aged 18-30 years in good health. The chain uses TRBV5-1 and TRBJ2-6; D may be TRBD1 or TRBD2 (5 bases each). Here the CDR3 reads CASSFDPWDGETTGANVLTF. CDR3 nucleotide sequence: TGCGCCAGCAGCTTCGACCCCTGGGACGGAGAGACTACTGGGGCCAACGTCCTGACTTTC.